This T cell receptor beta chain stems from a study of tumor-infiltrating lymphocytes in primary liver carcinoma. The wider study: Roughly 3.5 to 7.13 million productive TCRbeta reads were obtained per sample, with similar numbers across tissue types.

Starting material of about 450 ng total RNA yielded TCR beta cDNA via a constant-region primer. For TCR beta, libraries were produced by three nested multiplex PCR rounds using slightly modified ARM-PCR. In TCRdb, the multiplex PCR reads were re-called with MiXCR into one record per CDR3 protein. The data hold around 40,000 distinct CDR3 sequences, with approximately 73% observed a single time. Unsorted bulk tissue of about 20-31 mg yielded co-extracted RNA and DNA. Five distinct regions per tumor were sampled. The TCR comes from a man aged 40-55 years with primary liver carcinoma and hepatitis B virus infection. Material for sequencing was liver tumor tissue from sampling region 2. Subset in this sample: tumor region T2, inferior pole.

The chain's CDR3 is CARSPGEGEYEQYF. As DNA, the CDR3 is TGTGCCAGAAGCCCTGGAGAAGGCGAATACGAGCAGTACTTC. The rearrangement uses TRBV11-3 and TRBJ2-7; D is unclear. This CDR3 is 14 amino acids long. Trimming took 9 bases from V and 4 from J, leaving 19 bases between them. The V gene's germline CDR1 is SGHNT and CDR2 YENEEA.